Each of the 23 T cell receptor beta chains below was sequenced from the same sample in a study of neurological immune-mediated disorders (dated by TCRdb to between 2018 and 2021). Libraries were built with 5' RACE. These reads were obtained on an Illumina HiSeq 2500. The public reads were run again by TCRdb, first through fastp at Q25 and then through MiXCR, and only productive beta chains were kept. CDR3 protein duplicates are merged, each entry listing the most common genes and DNA. The sample records approximately 40,000 distinct CDR3 sequences, around 15% of which are singletons. Less than 4.5% of the sample is taken by the ten largest. Sequencing was carried out using CD4+ T cells from blood. The origin of the receptors is a woman aged 55-69 years with HTLV-1-associated myelopathy (HAM/TSP).

This clonotype was seen many times. CDR3 protein: CASSFLGGNPYEQYF. CDR3 sequence (DNA): TGCGCCAGCAGCTTTCTTGGGGGGAACCCCTACGAGCAGTACTTC. This chain uses TRBV5-1 with TRBJ2-7, with D tentatively TRBD2 (6 bases). Germline lookup yields CDR1 SGHRS and CDR2 YFSETQ. V gave up 2 bases and J gave up 2 bases, with 14 bases separating them. The CDR3 has 15 amino acids.

This clonotype was recorded many times. The V and J genes are TRBV6-5 and TRBJ1-2; no reliable D call. V lost 0 bases to trimming and J lost 8 bases, with 7 bases between them. CDR3 length equals 12 residues. Germline CDR1 and CDR2: MNHEY and SVGAGI. The CDR3 nucleotides are TGTGCCAGCAGTTACTCGTCCGGGGGCTACACCTTC. Amino acids: CASSYSSGGYTF.

The V call is TRBV19, the J call TRBJ2-3, with 9 bases fitting TRBD2. CDR3 length: 17 amino acids. V trimming: 2 bases; J trimming: 0 bases; junction bases outside the gene matches: 6. Germline V gene lookup returns CDR1 LNHDA and CDR2 SQIVND (reference sequence). The CDR3 coding sequence is TGTGCCAGTAGTATAATCTCTAGCGGGGCTAGCACAGATACGCAGTATTTT. Translation: CASSIISSGASTDTQYF. The full variable domain, with the rest looked up from reference TRBV19 and TRBJ2-3, is DGGITQSPKYLFRKEGQNVTLSCEQNLNHDAMYWYRQDPGQGLRLIYYSQIVNDFQKGDIAEGYSVSREKKESFPLTVTSAQKNPTAFYLCASSIISSGASTDTQYFGPGTRLTVL.

This clonotype was counted many times. The chain combines TRBV5-1 with TRBJ2-4; D call uncertain. The V and J ends lost 1 base and 9 bases respectively, with 14 bases between them. There are 14 residues in the CDR3. Per the germline V gene, CDR1 is SGHRS and CDR2 is YFSETQ. CDR3 sequence (DNA): TGCGCCAGCAGCTTGATTGGCCAGCGAGGCATTCAGTACTTC. Translated, it gives CASSLIGQRGIQYF. The entire variable domain, with the rest obtained from reference TRBV5-1 and TRBJ2-4, is as follows: KAGVTQTPRYLIKTRGQQVTLSCSPISGHRSVSWYQQTPGQGLQFLFEYFSETQRNKGNFPGRFSGRQFSNSRSEMNVSTLELGDSALYLCASSLIGQRGIQYFGAGTRLSVL.

This chain connects TRBV7-2 to TRBJ1-6; 8 nucleotides agree with TRBD1. Germline trimming cut 2 bases from V and 5 bases from J; bases unmatched to any gene: 2. This CDR3 is 15 amino acids long. The germline gives CDR1 SGHTA, CDR2 FQGNSA. Here the CDR3 reads CASSLRTGNNSPLHF. As DNA, the CDR3 is TGTGCCAGCAGCTTAAGGACAGGGAATAATTCACCCCTCCACTTT. Looking up the rest from reference TRBV7-2 and TRBJ1-6 gives the full variable domain: GAGVSQSPSNKVTEKGKDVELRCDPISGHTALYWYRQSLGQGLEFLIYFQGNSAPDKSGLPSDRFSAERTGGSVSTLTIQRTQQEDSAVYLCASSLRTGNNSPLHFGNGTRLTVT.

Ten or more counts support this clonotype. The V gene is TRBV7-9, the J gene TRBJ1-5; D gene unclear. There are 15 residues in the CDR3. CDR1 and CDR2 (germline): SEHNR, FQNEAQ (reference sequence). The V end lost 0 bases, the J end lost 4 bases, and 10 bases lay between the germline ends. The CDR3 DNA follows: TGTGCCAGCAGCTTAGCCTTAGACGGTAATCAGCCCCAGCATTTT. Its translation is CASSLALDGNQPQHF.

In its sample, this clonotype was seen many times. CDR3 residues: CSVSRVTPTYNEQFF. The CDR3 nucleotides are TGCAGTGTAAGCAGGGTAACCCCCACCTACAATGAGCAGTTCTTC. The J gene is TRBJ2-1, the V gene TRBV20-1; possible D gene TRBD1, 5 bases. Trimming took 7 bases from V and 2 from J, leaving 18 bases between them. From germline, CDR1 is DFQATT and CDR2 SNEGSKA (reference sequence). The length of the CDR3 is 15 residues.

This clonotype was seen many times. V and J are TRBV5-6 and TRBJ2-5, with 7 bases matching TRBD2. After removal of 4 bases from V and 2 bases from J, the junction contained 5 bases not matched to a gene. The CDR3 runs to 14 residues. Germline V lookup: CDR1 SGHDT, CDR2 YYEEEE. The CDR3 sequence is CASSLWGGQETQYF. As DNA, the CDR3 is TGTGCCAGCAGCCTATGGGGGGGGCAAGAGACCCAGTACTTC.

This clonotype was counted at least ten times. The chain has TRBV10-2 and TRBJ2-6; 7 nucleotides agree with TRBD1. This CDR3 is 17 amino acids long. The ends lost 6 bases at V and 0 bases at J; junction bases unmatched: 8. In germline, CDR1 is WSHSY, CDR2 SAAADI. The CDR3, as DNA: TGCGCCAGCAGCGACACAGGGGTCGGCTCTGGGGCCAACGTCCTGACTTTC. Amino acid sequence: CASSDTGVGSGANVLTF.

This clonotype qualifies as medium-sized (0.01 to 0.1%). The chain has TRBV5-1 and TRBJ1-1; D unresolved. Germline-derived CDR1 and CDR2 are SGHRS and YFSETQ. CDR3 length: 17 residues. The germline V and J ends were trimmed by 5 bases and 1 base, with 21 bases remaining between them. This CDR3 reads CASRTSPGLRGNTEAFF. The CDR3 nucleotides are TGCGCCAGCAGAACGTCCCCGGGTCTCAGAGGGAACACTGAAGCTTTCTTT.

This clonotype was detected ten times or more. This chain connects TRBV14 to TRBJ2-3, with D perhaps TRBD1 (5 bases). The CDR3 has 16 residues. Germline-derived CDR1 and CDR2 are SGHDN and FVKESK. The V gene lost 4 bases and the J gene lost 6 bases, with 20 bases spanning the gap. Written as DNA, the CDR3 is TGTGCCAGCAGCCCCCTCCTGACTGCCTCAGGGGATACGCAGTATTTT. Translation gives CASSPLLTASGDTQYF.

There are many counts of this clonotype. V is TRBV11-2 and J is TRBJ1-5; tentative D call: TRBD1 (5 bases). The CDR3 contains 14 residues. The germline V gene encodes CDR1 SGHAT and CDR2 FQNNGV. V was trimmed by 5 bases and J by 9 bases, leaving 17 bases between them. Written as DNA, the CDR3 is TGTGCCAGCAGCCTTGACAGCCTTGGATCGCCCCAGCATTTT. Protein sequence: CASSLDSLGSPQHF.

The sample holds many counts of this clonotype. This chain connects TRBV6-6 to TRBJ1-5; 8 bases align to TRBD1. V shed 6 bases, J shed 6 bases, and the junction held 4 bases outside the gene matches. This CDR3 comprises 13 residues. Germline CDR1 reads MNHNY; CDR2 reads SVGAGI (reference sequence). As DNA, the CDR3 is TGTGCCAGCAGGTTTCAGGGGGCTCAGCCCCAGCATTTT. This gives the protein CASRFQGAQPQHF.

This clonotype has at least ten counts. This chain links TRBV12-3 or TRBV12-4 with TRBJ2-7; tentatively, D is TRBD1 or TRBD2 (5 bases each). Trimming shortened V by 6 bases and J by 4 bases, and 16 bases separated the two germline ends. The CDR3 has 14 residues. The CDR3 sequence is CASSRPEGPYEQYF. The DNA for the CDR3 is TGTGCCAGCAGCCGACCAGAGGGGCCGTACGAGCAGTACTTC.

This clonotype has only a few counts. The chain links TRBV6-1 to TRBJ1-6, with D tentatively TRBD1 (6 bases). The V gene lost 7 bases and the J gene lost 4 bases, with 8 bases spanning the gap. Germline lookup yields CDR1 MNHNS and CDR2 SASEGT. This CDR3 is built from 13 residues. In DNA, the CDR3 is TGTGCCAGCACCCAGGGGTATAATTCACCCCTCCACTTT. Protein product: CASTQGYNSPLHF.

This clonotype has a count of ten or more. DNA for the CDR3: TGTGCCAGCATGCGGGGGCCCACAGATACGCAGTATTTT. Translation gives CASMRGPTDTQYF. The genes are TRBV7-2 and TRBJ2-3; weak D call: TRBD2 (7 bases). The CDR3 runs to 13 residues. With 7 bases removed from V and 2 bases from J, the gap between germline ends came to 10 bases. Germline V CDR1 and CDR2: SGHTA, FQGNSA.

The V call is TRBV5-1, the J call TRBJ2-7; unclear D gene. The germline gives CDR1 SGHRS, CDR2 YFSETQ. CDR3 length: 14 residues. V was trimmed by 0 bases and J by 4 bases, leaving 11 bases between them. CDR3 in amino acids: CASSLAGGTYEQYF. In DNA, the CDR3 is TGCGCCAGCAGCTTGGCAGGCGGAACTTACGAGCAGTACTTC.

This clonotype was seen many times. This sequence joins TRBV20-1 and TRBJ2-3; the match to TRBD2 covers 8 bases. Germline CDR1 is DFQATT and CDR2 is SNEGSKA (reference sequence). The CDR3 length is 16 residues. The ends lost 4 bases at V and 4 bases at J; junction bases unmatched: 13. The CDR3 region is CSATSRGGRSSDTQYF. CDR3 coding DNA: TGCAGTGCTACGAGCCGCGGGGGGAGGTCTTCAGATACGCAGTATTTT.

Turning to this clonotype: Germline and junction disagree at one end, which may indicate a read error. The chain recombines TRBV20-1 with TRBJ2-5; D is undetermined. CDR3 length equals 13 residues. The germline V gene encodes CDR1 DFQATT and CDR2 SNEGSKA (reference sequence). The DNA of the CDR3 is TGCAATGCTATGCCCATTGTCGGAGAGACCCAGTACTTC. Amino acid sequence: CNAMPIVGETQYF.

This clonotype was counted ten times or more. V gene TRBV11-2 combines with J gene TRBJ1-2; TRBD1 might be the D (5 bases). Trimming removed 4 bases at V and 6 bases at J, with 18 bases between. Germline V gives CDR1 SGHAT, CDR2 FQNNGV. The CDR3 consists of 15 residues. The CDR3 sequence is CASSSRDSIRDGYTF. The CDR3 DNA sequence: TGTGCCAGCAGCTCGCGGGACTCGATTAGAGATGGCTACACCTTC.

This clonotype occurred many times. The gene calls are TRBV20-1 and TRBJ2-2; tentatively, D is TRBD1 (6 bases). The V gene lost 0 bases and the J gene lost 5 bases, with 19 bases spanning the gap. Germline V CDR1 and CDR2: DFQATT, SNEGSKA (reference sequence). This CDR3 is built from 17 residues. In DNA form, the CDR3 reads TGCAGTGCTAGAGAGAGGGTCAGGGGCAGGGTGACCGGGGAGCTGTTTTTT. Its protein is CSARERVRGRVTGELFF.

In its sample, this clonotype was seen many times. Written as DNA, the CDR3 is TGTGCCAGCAGCGCGGGACAGACAGATAATTCACCCCTCCACTTT. Translated, it gives CASSAGQTDNSPLHF. This chain uses TRBV9 with TRBJ1-6; the match to TRBD1 covers 7 bases. Germline CDR1 is SGDLS and CDR2 is YYNGEE. The CDR3 extends over 15 amino acids. The ends lost 3 bases at V and 5 bases at J; junction bases unmatched: 5.

The chain uses TRBV2 and TRBJ1-2; TRBD1 matches 8 bases. The CDR3 has 15 residues. V lost 10 bases to trimming and J lost 10 bases; unmatched junction nucleotides: 20. From germline, CDR1 is SNHLY and CDR2 FYNNEI. CDR3 sequence (DNA): TGTGCCAACAGACGACAGGGGATCTCCTGGAATGTCTACACCTTC. Protein product: CANRRQGISWNVYTF.